The following is a TCR beta chain sequence with its context. The data belong to a study of technical replicates of blood from several donors. Trimming took 2 bases from V and 6 from J; bases not matched to a gene: 10. The CDR3 has 16 residues. The germline V gene encodes CDR1 SGHDT and CDR2 YYEEEE. The table came from immunoSEQ multiplex PCR; TCRdb's copy has only in-frame clones and leaves some out. The table includes tens of thousands of clones, about 95% detected once. Sequencing was carried out using PBMCs. This chain uses TRBV5-6 with TRBJ2-7; the match to TRBD2 covers 11 bases. The sequence derives from a human donor in good health. Some clones in this sample may be carry-over from other donors' samples. CDR3: CASSLPTSGKYREQYF. The CDR3 bases are TGTGCCAGCAGCTTACCGACTAGCGGGAAGTACCGCGAGCAGTACTTC.